This T cell receptor beta chain emerged from a study of T cell changes during pregnancy in multiple sclerosis. The protocol was immunoSEQ multiplex PCR, while the TCRdb copy is restricted to in-frame clones and leaves out a portion. The sample lists 15,000 to 20,000 clones, over 70% seen once, with about 14% in the top ten. CDR3 length: 17 amino acids. CDR1 and CDR2 (germline): SNHLY, FYNNEI. Trimming at V came to 5 bases and at J to 0 bases, leaving 10 bases not matched to a gene. V is TRBV2 and J is TRBJ1-1; 9 bases agree with TRBD1. The sequence came from a female donor in good health, enrolled as a control in a pregnancy study. The material sequenced was CD8+ T cells from peripheral blood mononuclear cells, taken in the third trimester of pregnancy. Here the CDR3 DNA reads TGTGCCAGCAGTCCCTTGGGACAGGGCAGGGTGAACACTGAAGCTTTCTTT. Translated, it gives CASSPLGQGRVNTEAFF.